These 21 T cell receptor beta chains originate from one sample sequenced in a study of T cell repertoires in cytomegalovirus infection. TCRdb reanalysed the reads using MiXCR and keeps one entry per CDR3 protein. The sample includes 300,000 to 400,000 distinct CDR3 sequences, less than 20% of them seen just once. Sequencing was carried out using PBMCs. Source of these receptors: a human donor in good health (CMV status not recorded). Some clones in this sample may be carry-over from other donors' samples.

This clonotype has more than one count but fewer than ten. The genes are TRBV7-9 and TRBJ1-6; no reliable D call. V was cut by 7 bases and J by 14 bases, with 12 bases left in between. The CDR3 runs 11 residues. CDR1 is SEHNR and CDR2 is FQNEAQ in the germline V gene (reference sequence). This CDR3 is CASTLVGSLHF. The CDR3 DNA is TGTGCCAGCACCCTTGTAGGGTCCCTCCACTTT.

With regard to this clonotype: This clone may be a read error of a much larger clone one base away. The rearrangement joins TRBV12-3 or TRBV12-4 to TRBJ1-2; tentatively, D is TRBD1 (5 bases). The CDR3 totals 16 residues. The CDR3 DNA is TGTGCCAGCACTTTACTGGACATGACTACTAACTATGGCTACACCTTC. Its protein product is CASTLLDMTTNYGYTF.

V usage is TRBV6-5 and J usage is TRBJ1-2; the D gene is possibly TRBD1 (5 bases). The CDR3 has 13 amino acids. Trimming removed 2 bases from V and 7 bases from J, with 11 bases in between. The germline V gene encodes CDR1 MNHEY and CDR2 SVGAGI. CDR3 sequence: CASSYRGLSGYTF. CDR3 coding DNA: TGTGCCAGCAGTTACAGGGGACTGAGTGGCTACACCTTC.

V usage is TRBV18 and J usage is TRBJ2-7, with TRBD2 as a possible D gene (5 bases). This CDR3 has 16 residues. CDR1 and CDR2 from the germline V gene are KGHSH and LQKENI. Trimming took 6 bases from V and 0 from J, leaving 18 bases between them. The CDR3 region has the DNA TGTGCCAGCTCCTTAGGAGGCGGGCGAAGCTCCTACGAGCAGTACTTC. It translates to CASSLGGGRSSYEQYF.

Details on this clonotype: Mismatch with germline at one junction end may stem from a read error. This rearrangement joins TRBV5-3 to TRBJ1-4; D possibly corresponds to TRBD1 (6 bases). TRBV5-3 is filed as an ORF, its function uncertain. This CDR3 comprises 14 residues. CDR3 protein: CASSLGHAGEKLFF. The CDR3 nucleotides are TGTGCCAGCAGCTTGGGACATGCCGGTGAAAAACTGTTTTTT.

This clonotype was recorded at least ten times. The chain carries TRBV7-2 and TRBJ2-7, with TRBD2 matching over 8 bases. CDR1 SGHTA and CDR2 FQGNSA come from the germline V gene. CDR3 length: 18 amino acids. V shed 5 bases, J shed 1 base, and the junction held 16 bases outside the gene matches. The CDR3 coding sequence is TGTGCCAGCAGCCTTCGTGGAGGAACTAGCGGTCCTTCCTACGAGCAGTACTTC. Encoded protein: CASSLRGGTSGPSYEQYF.

This clonotype was seen repeatedly, ten times or more. The chain recombines TRBV6-1 with TRBJ1-3, with a weak D call TRBD1 (5 bases). This CDR3 has 16 amino acids. From germline, CDR1 is MNHNS and CDR2 SASEGT. Trimming shortened V by 4 bases and J by 0 bases, and 13 bases separated the two germline ends. CDR3 nucleotide sequence: TGTGCCAGCAGTGGATTCCGGGGCTCCTCTGGAAACACCATATATTTT. Protein product: CASSGFRGSSGNTIYF.

This clonotype was seen a handful of times. The chain uses TRBV5-6 and TRBJ2-5; no definite D call. The CDR3 totals 15 residues. Germline V gene lookup returns CDR1 SGHDT and CDR2 YYEEEE. Trimming removed 0 bases at V and 0 bases at J, with 9 bases between. CDR3 sequence: CASSLGNTYQETQYF. The CDR3 nucleotides read TGTGCCAGCAGCTTGGGAAATACCTACCAAGAGACCCAGTACTTC.

This clonotype was found many times. This rearrangement joins TRBV7-2 to TRBJ1-4; D gene ambiguous. V was cut by 2 bases and J by 8 bases, with 9 bases left in between. The CDR3 is 13 residues long. Germline values: CDR1 SGHTA, CDR2 FQGNSA. CDR3 loop: CASSLRVREKLFF. CDR3 bases: TGTGCCAGCAGCTTACGTGTACGCGAAAAACTGTTTTTT.

This clonotype was detected many times. The V gene is TRBV7-6, the J gene TRBJ2-5; TRBD2 agrees at 9 bases. The germline V gene has CDR1 SGHVS and CDR2 FNYEAQ. With V trimmed by 5 bases and J by 5 bases, 6 bases remained unmatched. This CDR3 has 14 amino acids. CDR3 sequence (DNA): TGTGCCAGCAGCCCGCGGGGGGGCCCGGAGACCCAGTACTTC. Translating it yields CASSPRGGPETQYF.

This clonotype was counted only a few times. This sequence joins TRBV7-9 and TRBJ1-2, with TRBD1 identical over 7 bases. V shed 10 bases, J shed 8 bases, and the junction held 13 bases outside the gene matches. The CDR3 runs 13 residues. In germline, CDR1 is SEHNR, CDR2 FQNEAQ (reference sequence). The CDR3 region is CATPQGGAGGYTF. The CDR3 region has the DNA TGTGCCACCCCCCAGGGGGGGGCGGGCGGCTACACCTTC. Based on the CDR3 plus reference TRBV7-9 and TRBJ1-2, the full variable domain is DTGVSQNPRHKITKRGQNVTFRCDPISEHNRLYWYRQTLGQGPEFLTYFQNEAQLEKSRLLSDRFSAERPKGSFSTLEIQRTEQGDSAMYLCATPQGGAGGYTFGSGTRLTVV.

The chain uses TRBV6-8 and TRBJ2-5; either TRBD1 or TRBD2 may supply D (5 bases each). Germline loops: CDR1 MNHGY, CDR2 SAAAGT. The V and J ends lost 5 bases and 9 bases respectively, with 19 bases between them. This CDR3 is 14 amino acids long. The CDR3, as DNA: TGTGCCAGCAGTAGAGGGACCACCGTACCACCCCAGTACTTC. This gives the protein CASSRGTTVPPQYF.

The J gene is TRBJ1-4, the V gene TRBV7-6, with 7 bases fitting TRBD1. The trim removed 6 bases at V and 7 bases at J, leaving 11 bases unmatched. Germline CDR1 is SGHVS and CDR2 is FNYEAQ. The CDR3 is made up of 15 amino acids. DNA of the CDR3: TGTGCCAGCAGGCCGACAGGGAGCCTTGGTGAAAAACTGTTTTTT. Protein: CASRPTGSLGEKLFF.

The V call is TRBV4-1, the J call TRBJ2-1; D gene ambiguous. V lost 5 bases and J 2 bases, leaving 13 bases between the germline ends. The germline V gene encodes CDR1 MGHRA and CDR2 YSYEKL. The CDR3 length is 15 residues. Here the CDR3 reads CASSAIGLPYNEQFF. Written as DNA, the CDR3 is TGCGCCAGCAGCGCGATAGGTTTACCCTACAATGAGCAGTTCTTC.

The genes are TRBV6-1 and TRBJ2-3; TRBD2 matches at 7 bases. V dropped 6 bases and J dropped 2; count of bases not matched to a gene: 14. CDR1 is MNHNS, CDR2 SASEGT, per germline. There are 17 residues in the CDR3. The chain's CDR3 is CASRNLGGRPDTDTQYF. CDR3 DNA sequence: TGTGCCAGCAGAAACCTGGGGGGGAGGCCGGACACAGATACGCAGTATTTT.

CDR3 nucleotides: TGTGCCAGCAGTGAACTAGCGGGAGGAGCAGATACGCAGTATTTT. Translated, it gives CASSELAGGADTQYF. The chain recombines TRBV6-2 or TRBV6-3 with TRBJ2-3; TRBD2 aligns across 12 bases. The CDR3 is made up of 15 amino acids. Trimming took 5 bases from V and 4 from J; bases not matched to a gene: 4. CDR1 and CDR2 (germline): MNHEY, SVGEGT.

This clonotype was seen a handful of times. V is TRBV7-2 and J is TRBJ2-1; D remains unclear. Germline lookup yields CDR1 SGHTA and CDR2 FQGNSA. The CDR3 is 16 residues long. V lost 1 base, J lost 6 bases, and 16 bases lay in between. The CDR3 spells CASSLVTFTTRNEQFF. CDR3 nucleotide sequence: TGTGCCAGCAGCTTAGTTACTTTTACCACCCGCAATGAGCAGTTCTTC.

This clonotype has a handful of counts. The CDR3 sequence is CASSYSKVQGGYEQYF. As DNA, the CDR3 is TGTGCCAGCAGTTACTCGAAGGTCCAGGGGGGCTACGAGCAGTACTTC. The V and J genes are TRBV6-6 and TRBJ2-7, with a tentative D call TRBD1 (7 bases). The CDR3 extends over 16 amino acids. V lost 0 bases to trimming and J lost 3 bases, with 15 bases between them. In germline, CDR1 is MNHNY, CDR2 SVGAGI (reference sequence).

The V and J genes are TRBV11-2 and TRBJ2-3; D ambiguous. The CDR3 contains 13 residues. The germline V gene has CDR1 SGHAT and CDR2 FQNNGV. The ends were cut back, 5 bases at V and 4 bases at J, with 10 bases in the middle. CDR3 in DNA: TGTGCCAGCAGCCCAGAGGAACCAGATACGCAGTATTTT. This encodes CASSPEEPDTQYF.

The sample holds many counts of this clonotype. Germline is not matched at one junction end, which may reflect a read error. The V call is TRBV7-2, the J call TRBJ2-3, with 9 nucleotides matching TRBD2. The CDR3 runs to 12 residues. From germline, CDR1 is SGHTA and CDR2 FQGNSA. The CDR3 coding sequence is TGTGCCAGCAGCTTACAGGGCGGGGGGGCTAGTTTT. The encoded protein is CASSLQGGGASF.

CDR3 DNA: TGTGCCAGCAGCCCGAGTCTAGCGAATAATTACAATGAGCAGTTCTTC. Translated: CASSPSLANNYNEQFF. The chain uses TRBV7-9 and TRBJ2-1; weak D call: TRBD2 (6 bases). Germline assignment: CDR1 SEHNR and CDR2 FQNEAQ (reference sequence). This CDR3 has 16 amino acids. The V end was cut by 5 bases, the J end by 4 bases, with 18 bases between.